This T cell receptor beta chain is from a study of cytomegalovirus exposure and HLA in healthy donors. The overall study: In terms of ancestry, the Caucasian-associated cluster contained roughly 80% of the approximately 380 genotyped donors. Findings of the study overall: An analysis done earlier found most TCR beta V segments productive about 87% or about 30% of the time. In a later analysis, the majority of CMV-associated beta chains seemingly showed HLA restriction.

In the PCR, 60 Vbeta and 13 Jbeta primers were used. Profiling relied on immunoSEQ multiplex PCR, and the TCRdb table lists in-frame clones only, not all of them. The table records roughly 90,000 clones, nearly 80% of them present only once. In the case of this clone: Its antigen is unidentified.

Germline CDR1 reads SGHAT; CDR2 reads FQNNGV. V was clipped by 3 bases and J by 7 bases, with 12 bases between them. CDR3 length: 14 amino acids. Regarding donors, all were healthy bone marrow donors. The TCR was taken from a woman aged 40 to 55 in good health and CMV-seropositive. The V and J genes are TRBV11-2 and TRBJ1-4; the D gene is possibly TRBD1 (6 bases). The sequencing input was PBMCs. CDR3 loop: CASSLGTRSEKLFF. DNA for the CDR3: TGTGCCAGCAGCTTGGGGACAAGGAGTGAAAAACTGTTTTTT.